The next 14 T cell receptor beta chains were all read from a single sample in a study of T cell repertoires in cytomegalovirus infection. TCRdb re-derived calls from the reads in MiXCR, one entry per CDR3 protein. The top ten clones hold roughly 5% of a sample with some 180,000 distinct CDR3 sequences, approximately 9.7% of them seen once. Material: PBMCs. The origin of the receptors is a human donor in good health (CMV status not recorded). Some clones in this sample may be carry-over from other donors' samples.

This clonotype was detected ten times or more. CDR3 sequence reads: CASSQNTGELFF. CDR3 DNA sequence: TGTGCCAGCAGTCAGAACACCGGGGAGCTGTTTTTT. The chain has TRBV12-3 or TRBV12-4 and TRBJ2-2, with D hard to call. Trimming took off 5 bases at V and 1 base at J, with 2 bases between the two ends. The CDR3 is 12 residues long.

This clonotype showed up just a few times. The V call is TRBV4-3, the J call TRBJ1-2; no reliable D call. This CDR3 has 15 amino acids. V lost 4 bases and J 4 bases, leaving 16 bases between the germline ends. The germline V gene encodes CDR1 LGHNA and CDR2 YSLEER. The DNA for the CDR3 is TGCGCCAGCAGCCCTGCTCTCAGAGCAAGCTATGGCTACACCTTC. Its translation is CASSPALRASYGYTF.

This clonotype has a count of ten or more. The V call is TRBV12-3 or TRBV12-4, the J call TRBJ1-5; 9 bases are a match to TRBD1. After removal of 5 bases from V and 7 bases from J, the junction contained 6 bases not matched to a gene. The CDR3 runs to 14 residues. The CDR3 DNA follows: TGTGCCAGCAGTGTCGACAGGGGGAAGCAGCCCCAGCATTTT. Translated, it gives CASSVDRGKQPQHF.

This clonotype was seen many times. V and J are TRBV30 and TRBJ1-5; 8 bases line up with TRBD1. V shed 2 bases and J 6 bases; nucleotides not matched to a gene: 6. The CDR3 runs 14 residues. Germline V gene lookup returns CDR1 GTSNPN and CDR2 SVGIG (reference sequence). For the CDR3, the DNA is TGTGCCTGGAGTAGGGCAGGGGGCCTTCAGCCCCAGCATTTT. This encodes CAWSRAGGLQPQHF.

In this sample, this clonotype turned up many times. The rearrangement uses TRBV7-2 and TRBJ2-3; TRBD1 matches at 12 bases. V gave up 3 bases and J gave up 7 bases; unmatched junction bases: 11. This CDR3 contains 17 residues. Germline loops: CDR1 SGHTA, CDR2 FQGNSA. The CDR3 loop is CASSLDIRDRGQNTQYF. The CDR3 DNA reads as TGTGCCAGCAGCTTGGATATCCGGGACAGGGGGCAAAATACGCAGTATTTT.

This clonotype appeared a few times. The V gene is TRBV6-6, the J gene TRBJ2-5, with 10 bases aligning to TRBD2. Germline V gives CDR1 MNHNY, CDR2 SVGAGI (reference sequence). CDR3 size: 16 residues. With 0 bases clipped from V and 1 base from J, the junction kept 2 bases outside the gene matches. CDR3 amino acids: CASSYSIAGGQETQYF. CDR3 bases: TGTGCCAGCAGTTACTCGATAGCGGGGGGCCAAGAGACCCAGTACTTC.

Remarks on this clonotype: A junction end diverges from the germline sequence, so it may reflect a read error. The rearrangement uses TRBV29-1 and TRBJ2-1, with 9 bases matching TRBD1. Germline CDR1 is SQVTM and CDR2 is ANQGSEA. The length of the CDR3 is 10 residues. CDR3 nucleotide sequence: TGCAGCGTTGGACAGGGGGGATTTACCTTC. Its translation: CSVGQGGFTF.

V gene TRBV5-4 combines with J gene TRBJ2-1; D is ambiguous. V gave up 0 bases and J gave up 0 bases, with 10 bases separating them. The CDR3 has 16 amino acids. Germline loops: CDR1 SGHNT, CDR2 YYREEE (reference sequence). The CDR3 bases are TGTGCCAGCAGCTTGGGTGGGGTGAGCTCCTACAATGAGCAGTTCTTC. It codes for CASSLGGVSSYNEQFF.

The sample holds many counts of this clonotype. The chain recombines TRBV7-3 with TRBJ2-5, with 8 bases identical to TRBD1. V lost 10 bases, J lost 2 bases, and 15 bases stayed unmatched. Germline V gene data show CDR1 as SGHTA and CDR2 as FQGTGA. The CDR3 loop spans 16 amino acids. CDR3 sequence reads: CANKDRGRKPQETQYF. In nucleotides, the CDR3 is TGTGCCAACAAAGACAGGGGACGAAAACCGCAAGAGACCCAGTACTTC. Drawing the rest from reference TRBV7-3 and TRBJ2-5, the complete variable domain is GAGVSQTPSNKVTEKGKYVELRCDPISGHTALYWYRQSLGQGPEFLIYFQGTGAADDSGLPNDRFFAVRPEGSVSTLKIQRTERGDSAVYLCANKDRGRKPQETQYFGPGTRLLVL.

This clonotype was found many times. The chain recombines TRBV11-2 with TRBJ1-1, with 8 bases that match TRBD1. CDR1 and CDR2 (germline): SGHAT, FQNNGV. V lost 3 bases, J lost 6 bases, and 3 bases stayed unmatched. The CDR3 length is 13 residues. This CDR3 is CASSFTGGAEAFF. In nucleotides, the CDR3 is TGTGCCAGCAGCTTTACAGGGGGGGCTGAAGCTTTCTTT.

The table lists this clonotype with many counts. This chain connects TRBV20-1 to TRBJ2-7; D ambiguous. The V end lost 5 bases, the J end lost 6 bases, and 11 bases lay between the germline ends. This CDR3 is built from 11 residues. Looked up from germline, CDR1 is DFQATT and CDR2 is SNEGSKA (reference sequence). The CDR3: CSAGWSSEQYF. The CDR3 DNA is TGCAGTGCTGGGTGGTCGAGCGAGCAGTACTTC.

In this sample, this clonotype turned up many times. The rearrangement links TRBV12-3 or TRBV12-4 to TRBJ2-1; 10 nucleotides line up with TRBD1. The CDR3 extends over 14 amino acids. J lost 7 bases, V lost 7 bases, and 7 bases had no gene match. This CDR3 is CASTGPGQGNEQFF. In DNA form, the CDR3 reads TGTGCCAGCACCGGACCGGGACAGGGGAATGAGCAGTTCTTC.

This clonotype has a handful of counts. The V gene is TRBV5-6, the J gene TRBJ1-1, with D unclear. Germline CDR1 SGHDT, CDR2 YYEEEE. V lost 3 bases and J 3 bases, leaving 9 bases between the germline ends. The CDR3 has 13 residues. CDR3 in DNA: TGTGCCAGCAGCTATCGACTGTACACTGAAGCTTTCTTT. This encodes CASSYRLYTEAFF.

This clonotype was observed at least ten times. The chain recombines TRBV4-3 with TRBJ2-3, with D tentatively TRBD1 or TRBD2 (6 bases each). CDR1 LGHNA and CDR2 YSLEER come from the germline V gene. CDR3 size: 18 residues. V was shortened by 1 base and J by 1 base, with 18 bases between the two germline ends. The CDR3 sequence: CASSQASPGEVGTDTQYF. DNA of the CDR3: TGCGCCAGCAGCCAAGCCTCCCCAGGGGAGGTGGGCACAGATACGCAGTATTTT.